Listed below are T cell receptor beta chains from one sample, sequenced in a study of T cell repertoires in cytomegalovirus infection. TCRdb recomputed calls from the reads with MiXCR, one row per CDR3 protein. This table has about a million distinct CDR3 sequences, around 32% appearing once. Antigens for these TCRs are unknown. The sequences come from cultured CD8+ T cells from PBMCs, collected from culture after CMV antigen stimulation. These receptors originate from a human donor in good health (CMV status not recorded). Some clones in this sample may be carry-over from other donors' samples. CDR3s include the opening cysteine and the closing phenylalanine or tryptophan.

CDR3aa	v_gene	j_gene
CASSYIQLANYGYTF	TRBV6-6	TRBJ1-2
CASSWAGGPGELFF	TRBV7-8	TRBJ2-2
CASKPPGLASTDTQYF	TRBV27	TRBJ2-3
CASALADTQYF	TRBV27	TRBJ2-3
CASSGPGTSGPDTQYF	TRBV7-6	TRBJ2-3
CASSQREYNEQFF	TRBV4-1	TRBJ2-1
CASSSPLRVGDRYTQYF	TRBV7-2	TRBJ2-3
CASSKGPPEGNQPQHF	TRBV19	TRBJ1-5
CATGRQYF	TRBV7-3	TRBJ2-7
CASTRDFRGDYGYTF	TRBV7-9	TRBJ1-2
CSVEGGEDRLNTEAFF	TRBV29-1	TRBJ1-1
CATTRAGGVSTDTQYF	TRBV7-8	TRBJ2-3
CATRNRVGDTQYF	TRBV24-1	TRBJ2-3
CASSLQGYRTEAFF	TRBV12-3/TRBV12-4	TRBJ1-1
CASTPASTDTQYF	TRBV27	TRBJ2-3
CASSLQPQSLSYEQYF	TRBV27	TRBJ2-7
CATSREVTGMKHWQYF	TRBV15	TRBJ2-7
CASSNDRSGNTIYF	TRBV5-4	TRBJ1-3
CASSFPGGEETQYF	TRBV12-3/TRBV12-4	TRBJ2-5
CSARGRGSNEQFF	TRBV20-1	TRBJ2-1
CAIAGTSSQETQYF	TRBV10-3	TRBJ2-5
CASSEGQDGYTF	TRBV25-1	TRBJ1-2
CASSPPLPGTSVSNTGELFF	TRBV7-9	TRBJ2-2
CASSSRLQETQYF	TRBV27	TRBJ2-5
CASSYIRGGQNEQFF	TRBV6-2/TRBV6-3	TRBJ2-1
CASPIRGQAGFGGQPQHF	TRBV6-5	TRBJ1-5
CASSLGTGYLSEAFF	TRBV7-2	TRBJ1-1
CASSSTRGRDYGYTF	TRBV5-4	TRBJ1-2
CASSWDRGIATNEKLFF	TRBV7-2	TRBJ1-4
CASSQLGGSGANVLTF	TRBV4-1	TRBJ2-6
CATGTGGFQETQYF	TRBV4-1	TRBJ2-5
CATSGDRDGYTF	TRBV24-1	TRBJ1-2
CASSSGTGVGYGYTF	TRBV13	TRBJ1-2
CASTLGGLSWEQYF	TRBV7-2	TRBJ2-7
CASSQQDRENSPLHF	TRBV4-1	TRBJ1-6
CSVGVGGGGGQPQHF	TRBV29-1	TRBJ1-5
CASSLGGGALEAFF	TRBV7-2	TRBJ1-1
CSARIGALNSPLHF	TRBV20-1	TRBJ1-6
CASSPFRWEGAFF	TRBV14	TRBJ1-1
CANSLEVGNNQPQHF	TRBV7-6	TRBJ1-5
CASSLTQGGSLIYGYTF	TRBV5-1	TRBJ1-2
CASSQWRAGGNEQFF	TRBV4-3	TRBJ2-1
CSAPTGTSNEQFF	TRBV20-1	TRBJ2-1